The rows below give T cell receptor beta chains drawn from one sample of a study of sequential checkpoint blockade in melanoma. The repertoire was sequenced with immunoSEQ multiplex PCR; TCRdb's copy has only in-frame clones and lacks some. The profile shows 25,000 to 35,000 clones, approximately 83% of them singletons. The specimen was CD8+ T cells sorted from blood (inferred from file names), collected from a patient given nivolumab and ipilimumab in sequence. The receptors shown here come from a human donor with melanoma. CDR3s include the opening cysteine and the closing phenylalanine or tryptophan. D genes are given only for firm matches. Clone size is stated in some rows and not others, as once, few, many or a class when expanded.

D	size	J	V	DNA	CDR3
TRBD1	.	TRBJ1-1	TRBV10-3	TGTGCCATCAGGGACAGGGCTTACACTGAAGCTTTCTTT	CAIRDRAYTEAFF
.	.	TRBJ2-1	TRBV9	TGTGCCAGCAGCGTAAACGGGGGTAGGAATGAGCAGTTCTTC	CASSVNGGRNEQFF
.	few	TRBJ1-2	TRBV4-1	TGTGCCAGCAGCCCCCCCGAGAGGGGGTACTATGGCTACACCTTC	CASSPPERGYYGYTF
.	.	TRBJ1-5	TRBV30	TGTGCCTGGAACAGATATAGCAATCAGCCCCAGCATTTT	CAWNRYSNQPQHF
.	.	TRBJ1-1	TRBV10-3	TGTGCCATCAGTGAGGGGGGCAGGGGGAACACTGAAGCTTTCTTT	CAISEGGRGNTEAFF
.	.	TRBJ2-2	TRBV4-3	TGCGCCAGCAGCCAAGAATGGCTAGCGATAGGCGGGGAGCTGTTTTTT	CASSQEWLAIGGELFF
.	.	TRBJ2-6	TRBV18	TGTGCCAGCTCACTATTTAGAGGGTCCTCAACGCGGGCCGGGGCCAACGTCCTGACTTTC	CASSLFRGSSTRAGANVLTF
TRBD1	.	TRBJ1-2	TRBV7-9	TGTGCCAGCGATGCCGGACAGGGGGCCAACTATGGCTACACCTTC	CASDAGQGANYGYTF
.	.	TRBJ1-1	TRBV10-3	TGTGCCATCACCTCCCCAGGGTTGAGCACTGAAGCTTTCTTT	CAITSPGLSTEAFF
.	.	TRBJ2-7	TRBV30	TGTGCCTGGAGTTGGGAGGGGGAGGGATACGAGCAGTACTTC	CAWSWEGEGYEQYF
.	.	TRBJ2-1	TRBV4-1	TGCGCCAGCAGCCCCTCCCTTTACAATGAGCAGTTCTTC	CASSPSLYNEQFF
TRBD2	few	TRBJ2-7	TRBV7-3	TGTGCCAGCAGTTCAGCGGGGGGGCGGGACGAGCAGTACTTC	CASSSAGGRDEQYF
.	.	TRBJ2-1	TRBV20-1	TGCAGTGCCCGATCAGGGGATGAGCAGTTCTTC	CSARSGDEQFF
TRBD2	.	TRBJ2-7	TRBV7-9	TGTGCCACACTAGCGGGGGGGGCACAGGTCTACGAGCAGTACTTC	CATLAGGAQVYEQYF
TRBD1	once	TRBJ2-7	TRBV5-4	TGTGCTTATTCCCTCCGGGACAGACCCTACGAGCAGTACTTC	CAYSLRDRPYEQYF
TRBD1	once	TRBJ1-1	TRBV4-3	TGCGCCAGCAGCCAAGACGTCACAGGGGTAAGAGGCACTGAAGCTTTCTTT	CASSQDVTGVRGTEAFF
.	.	TRBJ2-3	TRBV4-1	TGCGCCAGCAGCCAAGTTCCCACGGGGACAGATACGCAGTATTTT	CASSQVPTGTDTQYF
.	.	TRBJ2-3	TRBV7-9	TGTGCCAGCAGCTTAATGGAGGGGGATACGCAGTATTTT	CASSLMEGDTQYF
.	.	TRBJ1-5	TRBV4-2	TGTGCCAGCAGCCAAGATGGCCTACAAGGAGGCAATCAGCCCCAGCATTTT	CASSQDGLQGGNQPQHF
TRBD2	.	TRBJ2-5	TRBV9	TGTGCCAGCAGCGAATCCGGGACTAGTCCCGAGACCCAGTACTTC	CASSESGTSPETQYF
TRBD2	.	TRBJ2-2	TRBV13	TGTGCCCGAGCGGGAGGGACCGGGGAGCTGTTTTTT	CARAGGTGELFF
TRBD1	once	TRBJ2-1	TRBV4-3	TGCGCCAGTAGCCAAGGGGGACAGGGAAATTACAATGAGCAGTTCTTC	CASSQGGQGNYNEQFF
.	.	TRBJ2-1	TRBV5-6	TGTGCCAGCAGCTTCTCCCTACGGGGCAATGAGCAGTTCTTC	CASSFSLRGNEQFF
.	.	TRBJ2-1	TRBV5-1	TGCGCCAGCAGCTTGGACTTATACAATGAGCAGTTCTTC	CASSLDLYNEQFF
TRBD2	.	TRBJ2-7	TRBV29-1	TGCAGCGTTGAAGTGCTAGCGGAGCCCTACGAGCAGTACTTC	CSVEVLAEPYEQYF
.	.	TRBJ1-1	TRBV10-1	TGCGCCAGCTGCAGGGGTCCTAGGGCTGAAGCTTTCTTT	CASCRGPRAEAFF
.	.	TRBJ1-1	TRBV27	TGTGCCAGCAGTTTGCGGGGGGCGACTGAAGCTTTCTTT	CASSLRGATEAFF
TRBD2	.	TRBJ2-1	TRBV7-3	TGTGCCAGCAGCTTGGATAGCGGGAGCTATGAGCAGTTCTTC	CASSLDSGSYEQFF
.	few	TRBJ1-1	TRBV10-3	TGTGCCATCCAAGGAGGTGGGGTGAACACTGAAGCTTTCTTT	CAIQGGGVNTEAFF
TRBD2	.	TRBJ2-1	TRBV6-4	TGTGCCAGCAGTGAGGAAAGTGCGGGAGGTTTTGAGCAGTTCTTC	CASSEESAGGFEQFF
.	few	TRBJ2-7	TRBV19	TGTGCCAGTAGTATGGCAGGGGGGATCTACGAGCAGTACTTC	CASSMAGGIYEQYF
.	.	TRBJ2-3	TRBV2	TGTGCCACCAGGACAGGCACAGATACGCAGTATTTT	CATRTGTDTQYF
TRBD2	.	TRBJ2-3	TRBV7-9	TGTGCCAGCAGCACGGGACTAGCGGCGACAGATACGCAGTATTTT	CASSTGLAATDTQYF
TRBD2	few	TRBJ2-7	TRBV4-3	TGCGCCAGCAGCCAAGGGACTAGCGGGACCTACGAGCAGTACTTC	CASSQGTSGTYEQYF
TRBD1	.	TRBJ2-7	TRBV5-8	TGTGCCAGCAGCGAGACGGGACAGGCCTACGAGCAGTACTTC	CASSETGQAYEQYF
TRBD1	.	TRBJ2-3	TRBV5-1	TGCGCCAGCAGCACCCGGGACAGAAGCACAGATACGCAGTATTTT	CASSTRDRSTDTQYF
.	.	TRBJ1-1	TRBV9	TGTGCCAGCAGCACAAGCTCCGGAGGAGCTTTCTTT	CASSTSSGGAFF
TRBD2	once	TRBJ2-1	TRBV7-8	TGTGCCAGCAGCTTGGGGATGGGTGCGCGGCGGGAGGCCCCCAATGAGCAGTTCTTC	CASSLGMGARREAPNEQFF
.	.	TRBJ1-1	TRBV9	TGTGCCAGCAGCGTAGCTACTGACACCCCGAACACTGAAGCTTTCTTT	CASSVATDTPNTEAFF
.	.	TRBJ1-2	TRBV6-1	TGTGCCAGCAGTTATAAAACGGGCTATGGCTACACCTTC	CASSYKTGYGYTF
.	.	TRBJ1-1	TRBV9	TGTGCCAGCAGCGAGCCCGACCCGGGAGAAGCTTTCTTT	CASSEPDPGEAFF
TRBD2	.	TRBJ2-5	TRBV29-1	TGCAGCGTTGCCCCTAGCGGCCAAGAGACCCAGTACTTC	CSVAPSGQETQYF
.	.	TRBJ2-2	TRBV6-1	TGTGCCAGCAGCCCGTCCACCGGGGAGCTGTTTTTT	CASSPSTGELFF
TRBD1	.	TRBJ1-1	TRBV4-3	TGCGCCAGCAGCCAAGTCCCTACAGGGGGGGACACTGAAGCTTTCTTT	CASSQVPTGGDTEAFF
.	once	TRBJ2-3	TRBV27	TGTGCCAGCAGTAAACCCCCGGGGTACAGGGCAACAGATACGCAGTATTTT	CASSKPPGYRATDTQYF
.	.	TRBJ2-3	TRBV9	TGTGCCAGCAGCGTTGGGGGGACTCGAGATACGCAGTATTTT	CASSVGGTRDTQYF
.	.	TRBJ2-3	TRBV6-5	TGTGCCAGCAGTTACGGCTCAGATACGCAGTATTTT	CASSYGSDTQYF
.	.	TRBJ2-1	TRBV5-6	TGTGCCAGCAGCCCTTGGACTATGGGTGAGCAGTTCTTC	CASSPWTMGEQFF
.	.	TRBJ1-4	TRBV6-1	TGTGCCAGCAGTGAAGCGCTACTTGCTCTGGGAGTGGATGAAAAACTGTTTTTT	CASSEALLALGVDEKLFF
.	few	TRBJ2-6	TRBV4-3	TGCGCCAGCAGCCAAATACGGGACTCTGGGGCCAACGTCCTGACTTTC	CASSQIRDSGANVLTF
.	once	TRBJ1-2	TRBV20-1	TGCAGTGCTCGCGGGCCATACACCTTC	CSARGPYTF
.	.	TRBJ2-1	TRBV27	TGTGCCAGCAGGCCGTTAGAGTACAATGAGCAGTTCTTC	CASRPLEYNEQFF
TRBD1	.	TRBJ2-7	TRBV9	TGTGCCAGCAGCGTAGCCGGAGGCGGACAGGGCTACGAGCAGTACTTC	CASSVAGGGQGYEQYF
TRBD1	.	TRBJ2-7	TRBV5-4	TGTGCCAGCGCCCGGGACAGCACCTACGAGCAGTACTTC	CASARDSTYEQYF
.	.	TRBJ2-7	TRBV29-1	TGCAGCGTTGAAGTTAGCGGTTCCTACGAGCAGTACTTC	CSVEVSGSYEQYF
.	.	TRBJ1-5	TRBV7-4	TGTGCCAGCAGCAGCAGGGATCAGCCCCAGCATTTT	CASSSRDQPQHF